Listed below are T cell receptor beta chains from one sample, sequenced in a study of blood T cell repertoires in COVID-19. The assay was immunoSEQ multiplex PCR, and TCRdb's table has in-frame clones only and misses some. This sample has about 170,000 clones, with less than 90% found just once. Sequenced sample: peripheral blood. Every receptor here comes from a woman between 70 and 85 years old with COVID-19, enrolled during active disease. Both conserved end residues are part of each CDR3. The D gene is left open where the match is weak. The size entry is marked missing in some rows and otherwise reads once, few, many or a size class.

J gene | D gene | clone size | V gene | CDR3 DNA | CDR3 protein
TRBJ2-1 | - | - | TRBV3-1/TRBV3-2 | TGTGCCAGCAGCCAAGTGAAGCCACCGGTATACAATGAGCAGTTCTTC | CASSQVKPPVYNEQFF
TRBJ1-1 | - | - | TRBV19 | TGTGCCAGTAAACCCCTCCGAGAGACTGAAGCTTTCTTT | CASKPLRETEAFF
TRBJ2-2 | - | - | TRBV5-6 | TGTGCCAGCAGTTCGCTAGCCTCCACCGGGGAGCTGTTTTTT | CASSSLASTGELFF
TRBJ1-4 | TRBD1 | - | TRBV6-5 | TGTGCCAGCAGTCGGACAGGGGGGGAAAAACTGTTTTTT | CASSRTGGEKLFF
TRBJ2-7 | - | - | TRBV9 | TGTGCCAGCAGCACGCGGACCGGGATGAACTACGAGCAGTACTTC | CASSTRTGMNYEQYF
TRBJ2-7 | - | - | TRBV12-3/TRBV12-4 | TGTGCCAGCAGGGGGGAGGATACGTACGAGCAGTACTTC | CASRGEDTYEQYF
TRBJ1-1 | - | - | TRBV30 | TGTGCCTGGAGTTTCGGTAAAGCGAACACTGAAGCTTTCTTT | CAWSFGKANTEAFF
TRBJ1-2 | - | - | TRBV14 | TGTGCCAGCAGCCAAGAGGGAGGAGGAGGCTACACCTTC | CASSQEGGGGYTF
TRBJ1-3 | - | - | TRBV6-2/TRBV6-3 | TGTGCCAGCAGTTACGGGGCCAGGGATGGAAACACCATATATTTT | CASSYGARDGNTIYF
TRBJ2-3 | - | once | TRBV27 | TGTGCCAGCACCAGGTCCCCCCCCGCCCCCACAGATACGCAGTATTTT | CASTRSPPAPTDTQYF
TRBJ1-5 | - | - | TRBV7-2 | TGTGCCAGCAGCTTCTCAGGGGTTAGCAATCAGCCCCAGCATTTT | CASSFSGVSNQPQHF
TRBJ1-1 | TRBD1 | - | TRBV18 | TGTGCCAGCTTGGGGACAGCGAACACTGAAGCTTTCTTT | CASLGTANTEAFF
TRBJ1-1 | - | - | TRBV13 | TGTGCCAGCAGCAAAGACAATTTCGGCACTGAAGCTTTCTTT | CASSKDNFGTEAFF
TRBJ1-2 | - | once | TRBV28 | TGTGCCAGCAGTCCAAACAGGGCTCGTGATGGCTACACCTTC | CASSPNRARDGYTF
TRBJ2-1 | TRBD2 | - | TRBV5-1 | TGCGCCAGCAGCCTGGGACTAGCGGGAGGGTACAATGAGCAGTTCTTC | CASSLGLAGGYNEQFF
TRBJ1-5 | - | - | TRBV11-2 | TGTGCCAGCAGCTTAGGGGACACTTACAATCAGCCCCAGCATTTT | CASSLGDTYNQPQHF
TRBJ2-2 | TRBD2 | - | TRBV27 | TGTGCCAGCAGTTTACCGGGACTAGCGAAGGCCGGGGAGCTGTTTTTT | CASSLPGLAKAGELFF
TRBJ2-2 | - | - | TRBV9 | TGTGCCAGCAGCGTATATTCGGGGACCGGGGAGCTGTTTTTT | CASSVYSGTGELFF
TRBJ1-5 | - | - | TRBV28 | TGTGCCAGCAGTCCCGGGGGGGTACGTCAGCCCCAGCATTTT | CASSPGGVRQPQHF
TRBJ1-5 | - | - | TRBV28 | TGTGCCAGCAGTTTTAAAGGACAGTTCAATCAGCCCCAGCATTTT | CASSFKGQFNQPQHF
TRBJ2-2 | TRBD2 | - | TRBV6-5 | TGTGCCAGCAGTTACGACGCGGGAGGCGTGGAGCTGTTTTTT | CASSYDAGGVELFF
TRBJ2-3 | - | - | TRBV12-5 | TGTGCTAGTGGTTTGGTATCCATCACAGATACGCAGTATTTT | CASGLVSITDTQYF
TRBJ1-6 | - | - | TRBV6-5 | TGTGCCAGCACCAGGACAGTGGACGACCTTTCACCCCTCCACTTT | CASTRTVDDLSPLHF
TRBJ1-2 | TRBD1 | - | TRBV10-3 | TGTGCCATCAGTGAAATTGGGACAGGGGGCAATTACACCTTC | CAISEIGTGGNYTF
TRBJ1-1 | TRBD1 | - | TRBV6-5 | TGTGCCAGCAGTACAAGGACAGGGAACACTGAAGCTTTCTTT | CASSTRTGNTEAFF
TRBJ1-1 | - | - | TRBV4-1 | TGCGCCAGCAGCCTACTCCCGACGCGGGCGAACACTGAAGCTTTCTTT | CASSLLPTRANTEAFF
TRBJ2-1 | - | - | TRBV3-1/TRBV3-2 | TGTGCCAGCAGAGGGGGAAGTAATGAGCAGTTCTTC | CASRGGSNEQFF
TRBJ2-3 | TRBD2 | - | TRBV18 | TGTGCCAGCTCACCGGAGAATACGGGGGGGACAGATACGCAGTATTTT | CASSPENTGGTDTQYF
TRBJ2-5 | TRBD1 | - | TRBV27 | TGTGCCAGCAGTTCATTACACACCGGGACAGGGAGGGAGACCCAGTACTTC | CASSSLHTGTGRETQYF
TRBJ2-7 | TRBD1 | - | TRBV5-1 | TGCGCCAGCAGCTTGGCGACAGGGGGGAATATCGACGAGCAGTACTTC | CASSLATGGNIDEQYF
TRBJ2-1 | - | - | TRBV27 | TGTGCCAGCAGGCAGGGTATTGGCAATGAGCAGTTCTTC | CASRQGIGNEQFF